These 8 T cell receptor beta chains were sequenced from one sample in a study of metastatic and nonmetastatic thyroid tumors. MiXCR re-clonotyped the PCR reads for TCRdb. This table has around 30,000 clones, over 15% appearing once. Thyroid surgery was performed in patients who had received no treatment beforehand. The sequencing input was blood. The receptors were gathered from a female donor with papillary thyroid cancer or a benign thyroid nodule (not recorded which). Some clones in this sample may be carry-over from other donors' samples.

This clone was detected many times. This chain links TRBV29-1 with TRBJ2-2; weak D call: TRBD2 (5 bases). Germline V CDR1 and CDR2: SQVTM, ANQGSEA. V lost 4 bases and J lost 7, with 7 bases in between. The CDR3 length is 11 residues. The CDR3 region is CSVGENGELFF. Here the CDR3 DNA reads TGCAGCGTTGGGGAGAACGGGGAGCTGTTTTTT.

This clone occurred many times. The chain links TRBV9 to TRBJ2-3; no clear D gene. The V gene lost 7 bases and the J gene lost 2 bases, with 14 bases spanning the gap. Per the germline V gene, CDR1 is SGDLS and CDR2 is YYNGEE. The CDR3 sequence is 14 residues long. CDR3 sequence: CASSDSSATDTQYF. The CDR3 DNA reads TGTGCCAGCTCCGACTCTTCAGCCACAGATACGCAGTATTTT. The whole variable domain, remainder taken from reference TRBV9 and TRBJ2-3, is DSGVTQTPKHLITATGQRVTLRCSPRSGDLSVYWYQQSLDQGLQFLIQYYNGEERAKGNILERFSAQQFPDLHSELNLSSLELGDSALYFCASSDSSATDTQYFGPGTRLTVL.

This clone was observed a few times. J is TRBJ2-5 and V is TRBV12-3 or TRBV12-4, with D maybe TRBD2 (5 bases). Trimming cost V 4 bases and J 4 bases, with 19 bases left between them. This CDR3 comprises 16 residues. CDR3: CASSSPSWWIRETQYF. The DNA of the CDR3 is TGTGCCAGCAGTTCCCCTAGCTGGTGGATTCGAGAGACCCAGTACTTC.

The chain recombines TRBV27 with TRBJ2-7, with D unresolved. Germline values: CDR1 MNHEY, CDR2 SMNVEV (reference sequence). V was clipped by 5 bases and J by 2 bases, with 13 bases between them. This CDR3 is 14 amino acids long. CDR3 sequence (DNA): TGTGCCAGCAGTCGGACGGAGAGCCCCTACGAGCAGTACTTC. Translation: CASSRTESPYEQYF.

In its sample, this clone was seen many times. J is TRBJ1-3 and V is TRBV20-1; D gene uncertain. This CDR3 region has 13 residues. The V gene lost 5 bases and the J gene lost 4 bases, with 12 bases spanning the gap. Germline CDR1 DFQATT, CDR2 SNEGSKA (reference sequence). The CDR3 spells CSASGPRGNTIYF. CDR3 coding DNA: TGCAGTGCTTCTGGCCCCAGGGGAAACACCATATATTTT.

The rearrangement uses TRBV7-9 and TRBJ2-7; D ambiguous. Trimming cost V 8 bases and J 3 bases, with 11 bases left between them. The germline V gene has CDR1 SEHNR and CDR2 FQNEAQ (reference sequence). This CDR3 spans 12 amino acids. CDR3 DNA: TGTGCCAGCGGTACAGTCTTCTACGAGCAGTACTTC. Amino acid sequence: CASGTVFYEQYF. The full variable domain, in which reference TRBV7-9 and TRBJ2-7 provide the parts outside the CDR3, is DTGVSQNPRHKITKRGQNVTFRCDPISEHNRLYWYRQTLGQGPEFLTYFQNEAQLEKSRLLSDRFSAERPKGSFSTLEIQRTEQGDSAMYLCASGTVFYEQYFGPGTRLTVT.

At least ten counts were recorded for this clone. This rearrangement joins TRBV28 to TRBJ1-2, with D maybe TRBD1 (5 bases). This CDR3 is 13 amino acids long. Germline V gene data show CDR1 as MDHEN and CDR2 as SYDVKM. V shed 5 bases and J shed 2 bases, with 9 bases lying between them. The CDR3: CASSKTVNYGYTF. For the CDR3, the DNA is TGTGCCAGCAGTAAGACAGTGAACTATGGCTACACCTTC.

This clone was recorded at least ten times. The chain employs TRBV4-2 and TRBJ2-2; 7 positions match TRBD2. V lost 4 bases to trimming and J lost 3 bases; unmatched junction nucleotides: 2. The CDR3 has 14 residues. Looked up from germline, CDR1 is LGHNA and CDR2 is YNFKEQ. CDR3 loop: CASSRRGDTGELFF. The CDR3 coding sequence is TGTGCCAGCAGCCGTCGGGGGGACACCGGGGAGCTGTTTTTT.